Listed here is a single T cell receptor beta chain. The source of the sample is a study of cytomegalovirus exposure and HLA in healthy donors. Use of 60 Vbeta and 13 Jbeta primers characterized the PCR. The table came from immunoSEQ multiplex PCR; TCRdb's copy has only in-frame clones and leaves some out. The sample yields around 160,000 clones, roughly 70% seen once. Trimming at V came to 1 base and at J to 2 bases, leaving 5 bases not matched to a gene. Germline V gives CDR1 ENHRY, CDR2 SYGVKD. This CDR3 contains 16 residues. The sequence came from a woman in her thirties or forties in good health and CMV-seropositive. Source material: PBMCs. This sequence joins TRBV10-3 and TRBJ2-3; TRBD2 agrees at 8 bases. CDR3 sequence: CAISEFAGGNTDTQYF. Written as DNA, the CDR3 is TGTGCCATCAGTGAGTTTGCGGGGGGAAACACAGATACGCAGTATTTT.